This T cell receptor beta chain originates from a study of CD8+ T cells in alopecia areata. Following extraction, RNA underwent reverse transcription to cDNA, which served as the sequencing template. The repertoire was sequenced with immunoSEQ multiplex PCR; TCRdb's copy has only in-frame clones and lacks some. This sample yields 45,000 to 70,000 clones, of which around 96% are seen a single time; 20% to 30% belongs to the top ten. CDR3 length: 16 amino acids. CDR1 and CDR2 (germline): LNHNV, YYDKDF (reference sequence). V dropped 6 bases and J dropped 3; count of bases not matched to a gene: 13. Study-level findings and limits: Affected scalp, especially in alopecia totalis/universalis, had a higher clonality than normal scalp did. Scalp samples also yield sequences of resident alphabeta T cells from normal skin. Although TCR sharing was seen in mice, sharing across patients was less clear, possibly for HLA-related reasons.

This clone was counted only a few times. Its matching antigen is unknown. The TCR was taken from a human donor with alopecia areata. The genes are TRBV15 and TRBJ2-7; 8 bases are shared with TRBD2. Here the sequenced sample was CD8+ T cells sorted from blood, taken at week 0. CDR3: CATSGTSGGSFYEQYF. The DNA of the CDR3 is TGTGCCACCAGTGGGACGTCGGGAGGGTCTTTCTACGAGCAGTACTTC.